A single sample gave rise to the 21 T cell receptor beta chains below, sequenced in a study of follicular helper T cells after annual influenza vaccination. Time point indicated: 2015-2016 season, pre-vaccination. This table comes from immunoSEQ multiplex PCR, and its TCRdb copy is limited to in-frame clones, with some not included. The table includes about 10,000 clones, about 85% detected once. Sequences were derived from CXCR5+ CD38- circulating T follicular helper cells from blood, sampled on the day of influenza vaccination. Subset specified: circulating Tfh, non-naive CD4+CXCR5+PD-1+ (ICOS+CD38+ or ICOS-CD38-). All receptors come from an adult who received the influenza vaccine.

This clone was seen just once. The chain has TRBV11-1 and TRBJ1-1; D unclear. V was cut by 4 bases and J by 5 bases, with 11 bases left in between. There are 13 residues in the CDR3. The germline CDR1 and CDR2 sequences are SGHAT and FQDESV (reference sequence). CDR3 coding DNA: TGTGCCAGCAGCTCGGGATTGGGAACTGAAGCTTTCTTT. Protein product: CASSSGLGTEAFF.

The chain employs TRBV28 and TRBJ1-6, with D maybe TRBD1 (6 bases). Germline CDR1 MDHEN, CDR2 SYDVKM. Trimming cost V 6 bases and J 7 bases, with 16 bases left between them. CDR3 length: 15 amino acids. As DNA, the CDR3 is TGTGCCAGCAGAAGCCCCGGACAGCCGAATTCACCCCTCCACTTT. Its translation is CASRSPGQPNSPLHF.

The chain recombines TRBV7-6 with TRBJ2-6, with D perhaps TRBD2 (5 bases). The CDR3 covers 19 residues. Trimming took off 5 bases at V and 2 bases at J, with 22 bases between the two ends. Germline values: CDR1 SGHVS, CDR2 FNYEAQ. The CDR3 sequence: CASSPLGPAPQAGANVLTF. In nucleotides, the CDR3 is TGTGCCAGCAGCCCACTAGGGCCCGCGCCCCAAGCTGGGGCCAACGTCCTGACTTTC.

The chain links TRBV19 to TRBJ2-2; D is undetermined. Germline-derived CDR1 and CDR2 are LNHDA and SQIVND (reference sequence). The CDR3 loop spans 15 amino acids. V was shortened by 7 bases and J by 4 bases, with 16 bases between the two germline ends. The CDR3: CASIRADGGTGELFF. CDR3 nucleotides: TGTGCCAGTATAAGGGCGGACGGCGGCACCGGGGAGCTGTTTTTT. Looking up the rest from reference TRBV19 and TRBJ2-2 gives the full variable domain: DGGITQSPKYLFRKEGQNVTLSCEQNLNHDAMYWYRQDPGQGLRLIYYSQIVNDFQKGDIAEGYSVSREKKESFPLTVTSAQKNPTAFYLCASIRADGGTGELFFGEGSRLTVL.

This sequence joins TRBV5-1 and TRBJ1-2, with a possible D match to TRBD1 (5 bases). V dropped 0 bases and J dropped 6 bases, with 12 bases sitting between them. The CDR3 runs to 14 residues. From germline, CDR1 is SGHRS and CDR2 YFSETQ. As DNA, the CDR3 is TGCGCCAGCAGCTTGGCGGATGTGGGGGATGGCTACACCTTC. This sequence encodes CASSLADVGDGYTF.

The genes are TRBV18 and TRBJ2-2, with D unclear. Trimming pared 5 bases from V and 11 bases from J, leaving 12 bases between. CDR3 length equals 12 residues. In germline, CDR1 is KGHSH, CDR2 LQKENI. CDR3 nucleotides: TGTGCCAGCTCAACGGACGTTGATGAGCTGTTTTTT. Encoded protein: CASSTDVDELFF.

This clone has a handful of counts. V usage is TRBV29-1 and J usage is TRBJ1-2; no reliable D call. The V end was cut by 1 base, the J end by 4 bases, with 13 bases between. This CDR3 region has 14 residues. Germline-derived CDR1 and CDR2 are SQVTM and ANQGSEA. DNA of the CDR3: TGCAGCGTTGAAGGCGGCAGCCCGAGCTATGGCTACACCTTC. Protein sequence: CSVEGGSPSYGYTF.

This clone was seen a single time. The V and J genes are TRBV18 and TRBJ1-1; possibly TRBD1 for D (5 bases). The CDR3 contains 15 residues. Germline CDR1 reads KGHSH; CDR2 reads LQKENI. The ends were cut back, 1 base at V and 3 bases at J, with 12 bases in the middle. The DNA of the CDR3 is TGTGCCAGCTCACCACAGGGGTCGGAGGACACTGAAGCTTTCTTT. Its protein is CASSPQGSEDTEAFF.

The rearrangement uses TRBV27 and TRBJ2-2; D is uncertain. CDR3 size: 13 residues. V shed 6 bases and J shed 4 bases, with 9 bases lying between them. The germline V gene encodes CDR1 MNHEY and CDR2 SMNVEV (reference sequence). This CDR3 reads CASRPASTGELFF. The CDR3 DNA sequence: TGTGCCAGCAGACCAGCTAGCACCGGGGAGCTGTTTTTT.

The rearrangement links TRBV5-1 to TRBJ2-7; TRBD2 matches 8 bases. This CDR3 is built from 15 residues. In germline, CDR1 is SGHRS, CDR2 YFSETQ. Trimming cost V 0 bases and J 7 bases; bases outside gene matches: 9. The CDR3 sequence is CASSLDGIPGGEQYF. In DNA, the CDR3 is TGCGCCAGCAGCTTGGACGGGATCCCGGGGGGGGAGCAGTACTTC.

This chain links TRBV5-8 with TRBJ2-7, with D tentatively TRBD1 or TRBD2 (5 bases each). Trimming shortened V by 8 bases and J by 0 bases, and 21 bases separated the two germline ends. The CDR3 spans 16 residues. Germline loops: CDR1 SGHTS, CDR2 YDEGEE. CDR3 DNA sequence: TGTGCCAGGAGGGGTGAGGAAAGTCCGAGCTCCTACGAGCAGTACTTC. Residues: CARRGEESPSSYEQYF.

The V call is TRBV7-8, the J call TRBJ2-1; maybe TRBD2 (7 bases). Trimming removed 7 bases at V and 4 bases at J, with 23 bases between. The length of the CDR3 is 17 residues. Per germline, CDR1 SGHVS and CDR2 FQNEAQ. The CDR3 loop is CASTRGGGGGTYNEQFF. In nucleotides, the CDR3 is TGTGCCAGCACCAGGGGTGGAGGGGGGGGCACGTACAATGAGCAGTTCTTC.

The rearrangement links TRBV30 to TRBJ1-3, with D tentatively TRBD1 (5 bases). Trimming removed 5 bases from V and 0 bases from J, with 26 bases in between. Germline V lookup: CDR1 GTSNPN, CDR2 SVGIG (reference sequence). CDR3 size: 19 residues. CDR3 amino acids: CAWARRGFGTLSSGNTIYF. The CDR3 bases are TGTGCCTGGGCCCGGCGGGGGTTTGGAACCCTTAGCTCTGGAAACACCATATATTTT.

In its sample, this clone was seen a few times. The rearrangement links TRBV6-1 to TRBJ1-2; D not resolved. The germline V gene has CDR1 MNHNS and CDR2 SASEGT. The CDR3 is 14 amino acids. Trimming cost V 1 base and J 4 bases, with 10 bases left between them. The CDR3 nucleotides read TGTGCCAGCAGTGAAGGGGTCGCTGGCTATGGCTACACCTTC. This gives the protein CASSEGVAGYGYTF.

The J gene is TRBJ2-5, the V gene TRBV6-1; D is unclear. The ends were cut back, 3 bases at V and 0 bases at J, with 5 bases in the middle. Germline-derived CDR1 and CDR2 are MNHNS and SASEGT. The CDR3 has 13 amino acids. The CDR3 DNA reads as TGTGCCAGCAGTGAGTGGTACCAAGAGACCCAGTACTTC. Amino acids: CASSEWYQETQYF.

The chain is built from TRBV6-1 and TRBJ2-7, with a possible D match to TRBD2 (6 bases). There are 13 residues in the CDR3. From germline, CDR1 is MNHNS and CDR2 SASEGT. V was clipped by 8 bases and J by 1 base, with 12 bases between them. CDR3 DNA sequence: TGTGCCAGCTTGAATCGGGGGTCCTACGAGCAGTACTTC. It yields the protein CASLNRGSYEQYF.

This sequence joins TRBV29-1 and TRBJ2-7, with D perhaps TRBD2 (5 bases). This CDR3 has 17 amino acids. Germline V gene data show CDR1 as SQVTM and CDR2 as ANQGSEA. CDR3: CRTNCAIAVRSSYEQYF. The CDR3 region has the DNA TGCAGGACTAATTGCGCGATTGCCGTGCGGAGCTCCTACGAGCAGTACTTC.

The chain is built from TRBV18 and TRBJ2-5; D may be TRBD2 (5 bases). The V end lost 2 bases, the J end lost 1 base, and 8 bases lay between the germline ends. The CDR3 contains 14 residues. CDR1 is KGHSH, CDR2 LQKENI, per germline. CDR3 in amino acids: CASSPTGSQETQYF. CDR3 DNA: TGTGCCAGCTCACCAACGGGGTCCCAAGAGACCCAGTACTTC.

This clone was found once. The chain uses TRBV18 and TRBJ2-1, with TRBD2 as a possible D gene (6 bases). The germline V and J ends were trimmed by 0 bases and 10 bases, with 13 bases remaining between them. The CDR3 covers 14 residues. Germline CDR1 is KGHSH and CDR2 is LQKENI. CDR3 nucleotide sequence: TGTGCCAGCTCACCACCCACGGGAGCCGGGGAGCAGTTCTTC. Protein product: CASSPPTGAGEQFF.

V is TRBV2 and J is TRBJ2-2; the D is unclear. Germline V gene lookup returns CDR1 SNHLY and CDR2 FYNNEI. Trimming stripped 4 bases from V and 6 bases from J, with 12 bases between. The CDR3 contains 14 residues. CDR3 in DNA: TGTGCCAGCAGTGGGACCCAGTCAGCCGGGGAGCTGTTTTTT. This encodes CASSGTQSAGELFF.

This clone has more than one count but fewer than ten. The chain links TRBV5-4 to TRBJ1-2, with 9 bases aligning to TRBD1. The junction had 3 bases not matched to a gene; V was cut back by 0 bases and J by 3 bases. This CDR3 is built from 15 residues. Germline V CDR1 and CDR2: SGHNT, YYREEE (reference sequence). CDR3 protein: CASSLVGQGDYGYTF. DNA for the CDR3: TGTGCCAGCAGCTTGGTGGGACAGGGCGACTATGGCTACACCTTC.